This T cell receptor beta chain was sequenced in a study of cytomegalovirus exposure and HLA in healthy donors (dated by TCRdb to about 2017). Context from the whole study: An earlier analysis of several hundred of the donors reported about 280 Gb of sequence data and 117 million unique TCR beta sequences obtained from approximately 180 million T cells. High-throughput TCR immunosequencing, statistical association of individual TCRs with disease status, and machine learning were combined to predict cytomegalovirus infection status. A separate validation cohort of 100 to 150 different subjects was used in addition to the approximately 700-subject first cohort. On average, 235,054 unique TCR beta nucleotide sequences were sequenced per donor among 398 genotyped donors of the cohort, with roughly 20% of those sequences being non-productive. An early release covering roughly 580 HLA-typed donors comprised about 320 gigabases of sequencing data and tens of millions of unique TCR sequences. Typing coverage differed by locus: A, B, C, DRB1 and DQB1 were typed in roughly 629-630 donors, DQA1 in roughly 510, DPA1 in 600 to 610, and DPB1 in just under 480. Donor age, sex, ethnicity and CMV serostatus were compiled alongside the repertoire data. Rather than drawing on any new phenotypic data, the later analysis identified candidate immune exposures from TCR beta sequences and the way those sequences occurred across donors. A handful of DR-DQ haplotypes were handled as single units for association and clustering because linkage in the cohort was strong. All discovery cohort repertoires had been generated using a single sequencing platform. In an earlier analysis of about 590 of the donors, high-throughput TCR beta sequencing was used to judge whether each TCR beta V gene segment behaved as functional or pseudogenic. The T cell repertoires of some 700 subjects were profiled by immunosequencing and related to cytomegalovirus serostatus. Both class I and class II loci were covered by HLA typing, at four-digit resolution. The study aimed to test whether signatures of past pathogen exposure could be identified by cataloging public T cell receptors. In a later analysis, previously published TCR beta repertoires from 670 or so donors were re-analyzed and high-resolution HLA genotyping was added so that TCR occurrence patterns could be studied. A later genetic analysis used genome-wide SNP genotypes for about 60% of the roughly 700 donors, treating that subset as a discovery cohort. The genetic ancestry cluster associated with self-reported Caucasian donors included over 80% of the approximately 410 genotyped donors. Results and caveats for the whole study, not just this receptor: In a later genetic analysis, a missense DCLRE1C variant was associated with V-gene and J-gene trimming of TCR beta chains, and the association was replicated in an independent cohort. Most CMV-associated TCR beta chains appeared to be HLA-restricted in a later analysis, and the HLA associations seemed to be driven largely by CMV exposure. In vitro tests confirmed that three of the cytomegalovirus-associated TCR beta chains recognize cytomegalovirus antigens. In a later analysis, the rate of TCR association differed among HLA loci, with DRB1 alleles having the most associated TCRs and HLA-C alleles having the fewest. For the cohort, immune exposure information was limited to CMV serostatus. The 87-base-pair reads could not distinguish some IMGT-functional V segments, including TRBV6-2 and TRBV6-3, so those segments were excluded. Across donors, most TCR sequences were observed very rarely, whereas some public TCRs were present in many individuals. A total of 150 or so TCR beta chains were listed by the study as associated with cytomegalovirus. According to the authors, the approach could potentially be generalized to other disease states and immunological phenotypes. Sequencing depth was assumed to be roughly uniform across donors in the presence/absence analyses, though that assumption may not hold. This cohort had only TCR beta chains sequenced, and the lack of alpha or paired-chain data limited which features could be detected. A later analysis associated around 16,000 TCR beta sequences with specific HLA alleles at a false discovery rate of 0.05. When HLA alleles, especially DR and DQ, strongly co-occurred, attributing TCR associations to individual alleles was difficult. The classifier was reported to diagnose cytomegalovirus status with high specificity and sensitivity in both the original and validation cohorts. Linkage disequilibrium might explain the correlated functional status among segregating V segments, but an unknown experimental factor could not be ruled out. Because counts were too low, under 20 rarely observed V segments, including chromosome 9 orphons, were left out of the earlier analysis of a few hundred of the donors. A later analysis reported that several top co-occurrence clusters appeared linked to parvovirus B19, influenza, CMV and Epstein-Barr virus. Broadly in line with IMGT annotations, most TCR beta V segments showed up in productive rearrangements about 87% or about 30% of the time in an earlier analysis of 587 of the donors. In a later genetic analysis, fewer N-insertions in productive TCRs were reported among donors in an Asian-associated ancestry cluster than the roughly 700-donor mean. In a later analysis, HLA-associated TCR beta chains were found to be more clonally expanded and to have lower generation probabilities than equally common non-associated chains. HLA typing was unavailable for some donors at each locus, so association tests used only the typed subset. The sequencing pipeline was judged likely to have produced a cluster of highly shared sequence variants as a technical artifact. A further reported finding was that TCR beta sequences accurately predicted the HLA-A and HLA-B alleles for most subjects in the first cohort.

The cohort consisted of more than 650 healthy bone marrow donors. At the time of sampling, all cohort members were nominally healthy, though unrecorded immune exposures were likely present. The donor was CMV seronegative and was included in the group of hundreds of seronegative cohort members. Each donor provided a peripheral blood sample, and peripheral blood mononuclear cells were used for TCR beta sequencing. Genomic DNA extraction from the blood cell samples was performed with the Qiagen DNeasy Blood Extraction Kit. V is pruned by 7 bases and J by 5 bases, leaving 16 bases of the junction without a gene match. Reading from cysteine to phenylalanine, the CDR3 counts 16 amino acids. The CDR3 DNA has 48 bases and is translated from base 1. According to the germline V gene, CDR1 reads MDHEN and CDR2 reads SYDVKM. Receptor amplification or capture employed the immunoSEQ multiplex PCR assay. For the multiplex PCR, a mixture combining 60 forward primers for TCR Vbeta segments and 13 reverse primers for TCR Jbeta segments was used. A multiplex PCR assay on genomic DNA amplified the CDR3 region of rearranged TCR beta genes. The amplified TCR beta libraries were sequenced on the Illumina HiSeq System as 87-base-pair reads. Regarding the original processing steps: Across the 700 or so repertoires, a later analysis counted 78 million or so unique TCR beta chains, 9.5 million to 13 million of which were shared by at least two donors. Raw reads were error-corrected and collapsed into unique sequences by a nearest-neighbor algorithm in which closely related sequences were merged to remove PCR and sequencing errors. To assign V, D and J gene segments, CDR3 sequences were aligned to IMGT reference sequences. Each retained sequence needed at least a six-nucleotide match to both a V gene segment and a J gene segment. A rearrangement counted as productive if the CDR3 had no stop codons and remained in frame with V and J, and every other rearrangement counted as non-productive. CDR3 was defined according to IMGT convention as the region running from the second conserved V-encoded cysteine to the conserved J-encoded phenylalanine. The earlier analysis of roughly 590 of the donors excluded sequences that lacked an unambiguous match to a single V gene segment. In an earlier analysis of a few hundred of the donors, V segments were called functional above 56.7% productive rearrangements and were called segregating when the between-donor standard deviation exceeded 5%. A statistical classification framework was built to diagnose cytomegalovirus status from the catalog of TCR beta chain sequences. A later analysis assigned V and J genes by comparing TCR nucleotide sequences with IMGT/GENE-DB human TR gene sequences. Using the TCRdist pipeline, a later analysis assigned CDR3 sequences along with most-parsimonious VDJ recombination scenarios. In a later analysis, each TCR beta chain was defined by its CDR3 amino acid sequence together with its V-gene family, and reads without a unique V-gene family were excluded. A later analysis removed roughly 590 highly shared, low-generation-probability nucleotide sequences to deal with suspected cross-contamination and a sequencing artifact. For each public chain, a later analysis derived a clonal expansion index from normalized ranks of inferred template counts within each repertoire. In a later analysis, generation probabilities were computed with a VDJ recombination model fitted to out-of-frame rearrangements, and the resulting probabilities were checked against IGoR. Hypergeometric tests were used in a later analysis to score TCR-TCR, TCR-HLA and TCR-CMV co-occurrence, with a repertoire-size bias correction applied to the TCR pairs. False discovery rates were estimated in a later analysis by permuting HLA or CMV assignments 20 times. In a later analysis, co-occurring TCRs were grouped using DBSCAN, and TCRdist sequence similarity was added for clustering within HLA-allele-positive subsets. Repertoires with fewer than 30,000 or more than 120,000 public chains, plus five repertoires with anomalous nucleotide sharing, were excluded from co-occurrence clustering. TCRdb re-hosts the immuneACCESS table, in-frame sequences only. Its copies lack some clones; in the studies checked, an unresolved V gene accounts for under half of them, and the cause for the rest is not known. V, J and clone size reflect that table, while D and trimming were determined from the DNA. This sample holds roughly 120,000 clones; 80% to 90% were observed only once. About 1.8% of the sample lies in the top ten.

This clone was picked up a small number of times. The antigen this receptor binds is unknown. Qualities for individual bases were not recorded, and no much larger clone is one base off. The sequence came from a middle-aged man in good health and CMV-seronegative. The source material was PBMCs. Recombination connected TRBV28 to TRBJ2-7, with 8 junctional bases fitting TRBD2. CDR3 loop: CASTTIGRGAGDEQYF. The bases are TGTGCCAGCACTACCATCGGGAGGGGGGCGGGAGACGAGCAGTACTTC.